This is a list of T cell receptor beta chains from one sample in a study of control samples from healthy donors and cancer patients. Repertoires were generated with immunoSEQ multiplex PCR, while TCRdb's copy carries only in-frame clones and drops some. In the table there are tens of thousands of clones, 80% to 95% of which are singletons. Sequences were obtained from blood. The receptor source for this set is a woman in her 30s in good health. Both conserved end residues are part of each CDR3. The D gene is left open where the match is weak. Clone size is shown for a subset of rows, as once, few, many or a class of expanded clone.

j_gene: TRBJ1-1; len: 12; d_gene: -; abundance: -; v_gene: TRBV12-3/TRBV12-4; CDR3nt: TGTGCCAGCAGCCCCTTCAGAACTGAAGCTTTCTTT; CDR3aa: CASSPFRTEAFF
j_gene: TRBJ2-3; len: 13; d_gene: -; abundance: once; v_gene: TRBV4-1; CDR3nt: TGCGCCAGCAGCCAAGATCGGGTAGATACGCAGTATTTT; CDR3aa: CASSQDRVDTQYF
j_gene: TRBJ1-2; len: 14; d_gene: TRBD1; abundance: -; v_gene: TRBV27; CDR3nt: TGTGCCAGCAGAACACAGGGGGCGCGGTATGGCTACACCTTC; CDR3aa: CASRTQGARYGYTF
j_gene: TRBJ1-1; len: 12; d_gene: -; abundance: few; v_gene: TRBV5-6; CDR3nt: TGTGCCAGCAGCTTCTCCAACACTGAAGCTTTCTTT; CDR3aa: CASSFSNTEAFF
j_gene: TRBJ1-2; len: 17; d_gene: -; abundance: -; v_gene: TRBV6-2/TRBV6-3; CDR3nt: TGTGCCAGCAGTTACGGGGACGGTCGAAGGATCCAATATGGCTACACCTTC; CDR3aa: CASSYGDGRRIQYGYTF
j_gene: TRBJ2-7; len: 14; d_gene: -; abundance: -; v_gene: TRBV12-5; CDR3nt: TGTGCTAGTGGTTTGGTGTCACAACCCTACGAGCAGTACTTC; CDR3aa: CASGLVSQPYEQYF
j_gene: TRBJ1-5; len: 13; d_gene: -; abundance: -; v_gene: TRBV2; CDR3nt: TGTGCCAGCAGTCGAAACTCGGGGCAGCCCCAGCATTTT; CDR3aa: CASSRNSGQPQHF
j_gene: TRBJ2-5; len: 14; d_gene: -; abundance: -; v_gene: TRBV11-2; CDR3nt: TGTGCCAGCAGCTTAGTAGAGGGGCCAGAGACCCAGTACTTC; CDR3aa: CASSLVEGPETQYF
j_gene: TRBJ2-3; len: 16; d_gene: -; abundance: -; v_gene: TRBV19; CDR3nt: TGTGCCAGTAGTATGGCTGGGACCATATTCGGAGATACGCAGTATTTT; CDR3aa: CASSMAGTIFGDTQYF
j_gene: TRBJ2-1; len: 12; d_gene: TRBD1; abundance: -; v_gene: TRBV3-1/TRBV3-2; CDR3nt: TGTGCCAGCAGTTTAACAGGGGGTGAGCAGTTCTTC; CDR3aa: CASSLTGGEQFF
j_gene: TRBJ1-2; len: 13; d_gene: -; abundance: -; v_gene: TRBV5-1; CDR3nt: TGCGCCAGCAGCTTCGGGGGGAAGCGGGGCTACACCTTC; CDR3aa: CASSFGGKRGYTF
j_gene: TRBJ2-6; len: 17; d_gene: -; abundance: -; v_gene: TRBV5-4; CDR3nt: TGTGCCAGCAGCCTGCGGACAGCTAGCTCTGGGGCCAACGTCCTGACTTTC; CDR3aa: CASSLRTASSGANVLTF
j_gene: TRBJ1-1; len: 14; d_gene: -; abundance: -; v_gene: TRBV19; CDR3nt: TGTGCCAGTAGTAGGGGAGCGGGGTCCCCTGAAGCTTTCTTT; CDR3aa: CASSRGAGSPEAFF
j_gene: TRBJ1-2; len: 14; d_gene: -; abundance: -; v_gene: TRBV6-1; CDR3nt: TGTGCCAGCAGTGATCGCACAGGGAGTTATGGCTACACCTTC; CDR3aa: CASSDRTGSYGYTF
j_gene: TRBJ1-6; len: 14; d_gene: TRBD1; abundance: -; v_gene: TRBV2; CDR3nt: TGTGCCAGCAGTGAGGGACAGCTTAATTCACCCCTCCACTTT; CDR3aa: CASSEGQLNSPLHF
j_gene: TRBJ2-3; len: 14; d_gene: -; abundance: -; v_gene: TRBV7-3; CDR3nt: TGTGCCAGCAGCCCCGGGGTGAACACAGATACGCAGTATTTT; CDR3aa: CASSPGVNTDTQYF
j_gene: TRBJ2-3; len: 16; d_gene: TRBD2; abundance: -; v_gene: TRBV10-3; CDR3nt: TGTGCCATCAGTGGGGCTAGCGGGGGGGTCACAGATACGCAGTATTTT; CDR3aa: CAISGASGGVTDTQYF
j_gene: TRBJ1-2; len: 11; d_gene: -; abundance: -; v_gene: TRBV20-1; CDR3nt: TGCAGTGCTAGACAGCTTTATGGCTACACCTTC; CDR3aa: CSARQLYGYTF
j_gene: TRBJ1-4; len: 14; d_gene: -; abundance: -; v_gene: TRBV3-1/TRBV3-2; CDR3nt: TGTGCCAGCAACCAGGGCCGAAATAATGAAAAACTGTTTTTT; CDR3aa: CASNQGRNNEKLFF
j_gene: TRBJ1-3; len: 12; d_gene: -; abundance: -; v_gene: TRBV27; CDR3nt: TGTGCCAGCAGTTTGGCCGGAAACACCATATATTTT; CDR3aa: CASSLAGNTIYF
j_gene: TRBJ1-6; len: 14; d_gene: -; abundance: -; v_gene: TRBV15; CDR3nt: TGTGCCACCAGGGACAGCTCCTATAATTCACCCCTCCACTTT; CDR3aa: CATRDSSYNSPLHF
j_gene: TRBJ1-1; len: 17; d_gene: TRBD1; abundance: once; v_gene: TRBV7-9; CDR3nt: TGTGCCAGCAGCGAGCGACAGGGATATGCCCCTTACACTGAAGCTTTCTTT; CDR3aa: CASSERQGYAPYTEAFF
j_gene: TRBJ1-2; len: 15; d_gene: -; abundance: -; v_gene: TRBV5-1; CDR3nt: TGCGCCAGCAGCTTGGCCCCCGGGACGGCTTATGGCTACACCTTC; CDR3aa: CASSLAPGTAYGYTF
j_gene: TRBJ2-5; len: 14; d_gene: -; abundance: -; v_gene: TRBV7-9; CDR3nt: TGTGCCAGCAGCCCCGATAGCGGACAAGAGACCCAGTACTTC; CDR3aa: CASSPDSGQETQYF
j_gene: TRBJ1-2; len: 14; d_gene: -; abundance: -; v_gene: TRBV9; CDR3nt: TGTGCCAGCAGCGAAAGCCAAGAAAACTACGGCTACACCTTC; CDR3aa: CASSESQENYGYTF
j_gene: TRBJ2-5; len: 14; d_gene: TRBD1; abundance: -; v_gene: TRBV5-4; CDR3nt: TGTGCCAGCAGCGGACAGGGGGCGGGAGAGACCCAGTACTTC; CDR3aa: CASSGQGAGETQYF
j_gene: TRBJ1-1; len: 13; d_gene: -; abundance: -; v_gene: TRBV19; CDR3nt: TGTGCCAGTATCGATGTCCTGAGCACTGAAGCTTTCTTT; CDR3aa: CASIDVLSTEAFF
j_gene: TRBJ1-5; len: 16; d_gene: -; abundance: -; v_gene: TRBV29-1; CDR3nt: TGCAGCGTTCAAAATACAGAATTCGGCAGCAATCAGCCCCAGCATTTT; CDR3aa: CSVQNTEFGSNQPQHF
j_gene: TRBJ2-5; len: 13; d_gene: -; abundance: -; v_gene: TRBV5-1; CDR3nt: TGCGCCAGCAGCCCCATAGGCCAAGAGACCCAGTACTTC; CDR3aa: CASSPIGQETQYF
j_gene: TRBJ1-1; len: 14; d_gene: TRBD1; abundance: -; v_gene: TRBV24-1; CDR3nt: TGTGCCACCAGTGAATCAGGGGGACACACTGAAGCTTTCTTT; CDR3aa: CATSESGGHTEAFF
j_gene: TRBJ2-1; len: 15; d_gene: TRBD1; abundance: -; v_gene: TRBV6-5; CDR3nt: TGTGCCAGCAGCGACGCCGGGACAGGGAGACAAGGACAGTTCTTC; CDR3aa: CASSDAGTGRQGQFF
j_gene: TRBJ1-1; len: 13; d_gene: TRBD1; abundance: -; v_gene: TRBV10-3; CDR3nt: TGTGCCATCAAAGGACAGGGGTCAACTGAAGCTTTCTTT; CDR3aa: CAIKGQGSTEAFF